This T cell receptor beta chain was documented in a study of early T cells in non-severe SARS-CoV-2 infection. Study-level background: Sequenced bulk RNA came from whole blood that was unsorted, and chains were unpaired.

This clonotype has more than one count but fewer than ten. Per the germline V gene, CDR1 is SGHTA and CDR2 is FQGNSA. V lost 5 bases and J lost 8; bases outside the gene matches: 7. The CDR3 totals 15 residues. Unique molecular identifier tags were affixed to discrete cDNA molecules. TCRdb ran MiXCR on the 5' RACE reads and lists one entry per CDR3 protein. This table has some 53,000 distinct CDR3 sequences, around 8% appearing once. The sample consisted of whole blood. The sequence was obtained from an adult who was a healthcare worker with PCR-confirmed SARS-CoV-2 infection or an uninfected control (not recorded which). This sequence joins TRBV7-2 and TRBJ2-1; 12 nucleotides line up with TRBD2. The CDR3 loop reads CASSRTSGRMDEQFF. CDR3 DNA sequence: TGTGCCAGCAGCCGAACTAGCGGGAGGATGGATGAGCAGTTCTTC.